What follows are 27 T cell receptor beta chains derived from one specimen sequenced in a study of post-analysis software for immune sequencing data. Study findings and constraints: Five TRBV segments, TRBV5-6, TRBV5-1 and TRBV20-1 among them, were found more frequent in patients than controls.

Unique molecular identifiers had been added to the TCR beta cDNA libraries. TCRdb ran MiXCR on the PCR reads and lists one entry per CDR3 protein. The table lists 800,000 to 950,000 distinct CDR3 sequences, roughly 50% of them singletons. Their specific antigens are unknown. Sequences were obtained from blood. These receptors all come from a girl aged 10-17 years with multiple sclerosis.

This clonotype was found a few times. The V and J genes are TRBV29-1 and TRBJ1-1; D remains ambiguous. V shed 7 bases and J shed 7 bases, with 10 bases lying between them. In germline, CDR1 is SQVTM, CDR2 ANQGSEA. The length of the CDR3 is 10 residues. This chain's CDR3 is CSGGSVEAFF. As DNA, the CDR3 is TGCAGCGGGGGTTCGGTTGAAGCTTTCTTT.

This clonotype was counted a few times. The V and J genes are TRBV15 and TRBJ1-2, with 8 bases fitting TRBD1. The CDR3 is 13 amino acids. After removal of 7 bases from V and 5 bases from J, the junction contained 6 bases not matched to a gene. Germline V gene lookup returns CDR1 LNHNV and CDR2 YYDKDF (reference sequence). The CDR3 is CATTGQGMYGYTF. As DNA, the CDR3 is TGTGCCACCACCGGACAGGGAATGTATGGCTACACCTTC. The entire variable domain, with the rest obtained from reference TRBV15 and TRBJ1-2, is as follows: DAMVIQNPRYQVTQFGKPVTLSCSQTLNHNVMYWYQQKSSQAPKLLFHYYDKDFNNEADTPDNFQSRRPNTSFCFLDIRSPGLGDTAMYLCATTGQGMYGYTFGSGTRLTVV.

This clonotype was seen a handful of times. The rearrangement links TRBV29-1 to TRBJ2-7, with D perhaps matching TRBD2 (7 bases). Germline V gives CDR1 SQVTM, CDR2 ANQGSEA. This CDR3 comprises 16 residues. V was cut by 4 bases and J by 0 bases, with 19 bases left in between. The CDR3 is CSVVGLADRSSYEQYF. The CDR3 nucleotides are TGCAGCGTTGTCGGGCTAGCGGACAGAAGCTCCTACGAGCAGTACTTC.

The genes are TRBV12-3 or TRBV12-4 and TRBJ2-1; D uncertain. V was pared by 8 bases and J by 6 bases, with 11 bases between. CDR3 size: 12 residues. The CDR3 coding sequence is TGTGCCAGCCAAGAGTCTGTCAATGAGCAGTTCTTC. Translated: CASQESVNEQFF.

This chain joins TRBV9 and TRBJ1-2; perhaps TRBD1 as D (5 bases). Looked up from germline, CDR1 is SGDLS and CDR2 is YYNGEE. The CDR3 has 13 residues. V was cut by 0 bases and J by 8 bases, with 11 bases left in between. This chain's CDR3 is CASSVETARGYTF. The DNA of the CDR3 is TGTGCCAGCAGCGTAGAGACAGCTCGAGGCTACACCTTC. Supplemented by reference TRBV9 and TRBJ1-2, the full variable domain reads DSGVTQTPKHLITATGQRVTLRCSPRSGDLSVYWYQQSLDQGLQFLIQYYNGEERAKGNILERFSAQQFPDLHSELNLSSLELGDSALYFCASSVETARGYTFGSGTRLTVV.

This clonotype turned up a few times. V and J are TRBV4-1 and TRBJ2-5; D not certain. CDR1 and CDR2 (germline): MGHRA, YSYEKL. CDR3 size: 13 residues. The V and J ends lost 2 bases and 4 bases respectively, with 8 bases between them. The CDR3 region is CASSQLVRETQYF. CDR3 sequence (DNA): TGCGCCAGCAGCCAACTAGTTCGAGAGACCCAGTACTTC.

This chain uses TRBV29-1 with TRBJ2-1; D is unresolved. V was trimmed by 4 bases and J by 2 bases, leaving 9 bases between them. The CDR3 is made up of 13 amino acids. The germline CDR1 and CDR2 sequences are SQVTM and ANQGSEA. CDR3 coding DNA: TGCAGCGTTGGTCATAGGCCCTACAATGAGCAGTTCTTC. Protein: CSVGHRPYNEQFF.

This clonotype was detected once. The chain carries TRBV29-1 and TRBJ2-2; D call uncertain. Trimming cost V 7 bases and J 4 bases, with 7 bases left between them. The CDR3 spans 11 residues. Germline CDR1 is SQVTM and CDR2 is ANQGSEA. CDR3 sequence reads: CSAVLTGELFF. In DNA, the CDR3 is TGCAGCGCGGTCCTCACCGGGGAGCTGTTTTTT.

The V call is TRBV14, the J call TRBJ2-1, with 13 bases fitting TRBD2. Germline-derived CDR1 and CDR2 are SGHDN and FVKESK. The J segment lost 8 bases and the V segment lost 6 bases, leaving 13 bases of the junction unmatched. This CDR3 comprises 17 residues. The CDR3 region has the DNA TGTGCCAGCAGAGGCCGGACTAGCGGGAGCGGTAGGGATGAGCAGTTCTTC. It translates to CASRGRTSGSGRDEQFF. The full variable domain, completed using reference TRBV14 and TRBJ2-1, is EAGVTQFPSHSVIEKGQTVTLRCDPISGHDNLYWYRRVMGKEIKFLLHFVKESKQDESGMPNNRFLAERTGGTYSTLKVQPAELEDSGVYFCASRGRTSGSGRDEQFFGPGTRLTVL.

The V and J genes are TRBV20-1 and TRBJ2-7, with D maybe TRBD1 (5 bases). Germline V gives CDR1 DFQATT, CDR2 SNEGSKA (reference sequence). There are 12 residues in the CDR3. Trimming removed 2 bases from V and 3 bases from J, with 8 bases in between. The CDR3 protein is CSARSQVYEQYF. The CDR3 DNA reads as TGCAGTGCTAGATCACAGGTCTACGAGCAGTACTTC.

The chain carries TRBV5-1 and TRBJ2-4; 7 nucleotides agree with TRBD1. The V segment lost 0 bases and the J segment 8 bases; nucleotides outside the gene matches: 5. Germline V gene sequence: CDR1 SGHRS, CDR2 YFSETQ. The CDR3 loop spans 14 amino acids. The CDR3 sequence is CASSLGGGKDIQYF. The CDR3 DNA reads as TGCGCCAGCAGCTTGGGAGGGGGCAAGGACATTCAGTACTTC.

This clonotype was detected only a few times. The chain couples TRBV6-2 or TRBV6-3 to TRBJ2-7, with D possibly TRBD2 on 6 matching bases. This CDR3 is 13 amino acids long. CDR1 and CDR2 (germline): MNHEY, SVGEGT. Deletions cut 4 bases from V and 7 bases from J, with 14 bases between. Written as DNA, the CDR3 is TGTGCCAGCAGTTCGCAGGGAGGATCAGAGCAGTACTTC. Amino acids: CASSSQGGSEQYF.

This clonotype was counted only a few times. The V and J genes are TRBV29-1 and TRBJ1-5; TRBD1 matches 7 bases. There are 13 residues in the CDR3. CDR1 and CDR2 (germline): SQVTM, ANQGSEA. With 6 bases clipped from V and 4 bases from J, the junction kept 6 bases outside the gene matches. DNA for the CDR3: TGCAGCGTCCAGACAGGGCTGAATCAGCCCCAGCATTTT. This gives the protein CSVQTGLNQPQHF. Together with reference TRBV29-1 and TRBJ1-5, the CDR3 gives the full variable domain: SAVISQKPSRDICQRGTSLTIQCQVDSQVTMMFWYRQQPGQSLTLIATANQGSEATYESGFVIDKFPISRPNLTFSTLTVSNMSPEDSSIYLCSVQTGLNQPQHFGDGTRLSIL.

The CDR3 reads CASSLTFGAGVDEQYF. The DNA of the CDR3 is TGTGCCAGCAGTTTGACCTTCGGTGCGGGAGTCGACGAGCAGTACTTC. The gene calls are TRBV28 and TRBJ2-7; TRBD2 aligns across 7 bases. The CDR3 length is 16 residues. The germline V gene has CDR1 MDHEN and CDR2 SYDVKM. The J segment lost 5 bases and the V segment lost 3 bases, leaving 13 bases of the junction unmatched.

The rearrangement links TRBV7-6 to TRBJ2-3, with TRBD2 matching over 8 bases. The CDR3 has 15 residues. After removal of 5 bases from V and 5 bases from J, the junction contained 9 bases not matched to a gene. Germline values: CDR1 SGHVS, CDR2 FNYEAQ. The CDR3 DNA follows: TGTGCCAGCAGCCTCGATACGGGAGGGCAAGATACGCAGTATTTT. Protein sequence: CASSLDTGGQDTQYF.

Comment on this clonotype: At one of its ends the junction is not consistent with the germline gene, which may arise from a read error. The V gene is TRBV12-3 or TRBV12-4, the J gene TRBJ2-6; the D call may be TRBD1 or TRBD2 (5 bases each). The CDR3 has 17 amino acids. The CDR3 DNA sequence: TGTGCCAGCAGTTTGATTGAGAGGGCCTCTGGGGGCAACGTCCTGACTTTC. Amino acid sequence: CASSLIERASGGNVLTF.

The chain recombines TRBV6-1 with TRBJ2-1; possible D gene TRBD2, 6 bases. V was cut by 0 bases and J by 7 bases, with 22 bases left in between. The CDR3 has 18 residues. Per germline, CDR1 MNHNS and CDR2 SASEGT. CDR3 residues: CASSEATALGRRRNEQFF. The CDR3 region has the DNA TGTGCCAGCAGTGAAGCTACGGCTCTAGGGAGGAGACGGAATGAGCAGTTCTTC.

This sequence joins TRBV10-3 and TRBJ2-7; the D gene could be TRBD1 or TRBD2 (5 bases each). The CDR3 totals 13 residues. The V end was cut by 5 bases, the J end by 2 bases, with 10 bases between. CDR1 and CDR2 (germline): ENHRY, SYGVKD. The CDR3 DNA follows: TGTGCCATCAGTCTGCAGGGAGCCTACGAGCAGTACTTC. This sequence encodes CAISLQGAYEQYF.

The V and J genes are TRBV7-2 and TRBJ2-1; a weak D match, TRBD2 (7 bases). Trimming removed 5 bases from V and 9 bases from J, with 20 bases in between. CDR1 is SGHTA and CDR2 is FQGNSA in the germline V gene. The CDR3 totals 15 residues. The CDR3 region is CASSLQGPSGGEQFF. CDR3 nucleotide sequence: TGTGCCAGCAGCCTACAGGGACCGTCGGGGGGTGAGCAGTTCTTC. Using reference TRBV7-2 and TRBJ2-1 for the parts outside the CDR3, the full variable domain is GAGVSQSPSNKVTEKGKDVELRCDPISGHTALYWYRQSLGQGLEFLIYFQGNSAPDKSGLPSDRFSAERTGGSVSTLTIQRTQQEDSAVYLCASSLQGPSGGEQFFGPGTRLTVL.

The chain couples TRBV5-1 to TRBJ1-5; the D is unclear. The CDR3 sequence is 15 residues long. V lost 4 bases, J lost 2 bases, and 13 bases lay in between. The germline gives CDR1 SGHRS, CDR2 YFSETQ. The CDR3 nucleotides are TGCGCCAGCAGCCCCGGGCAGTGGGGCAATCAGCCCCAGCATTTT. Amino acid sequence: CASSPGQWGNQPQHF.

The J gene is TRBJ2-2, the V gene TRBV4-1, with 9 bases fitting TRBD1. CDR3 length equals 16 residues. The germline V gene has CDR1 MGHRA and CDR2 YSYEKL. J lost 5 bases, V lost 2 bases, and 6 bases had no gene match. In nucleotides, the CDR3 is TGCGCCAGCAGCCAATCACAGGGGGCTGGGACCGGGGAGCTGTTTTTT. Protein sequence: CASSQSQGAGTGELFF.

The sample holds a few counts of this clonotype. The genes are TRBV20-1 and TRBJ2-7; 11 bases fit TRBD2. The V segment lost 7 bases and the J segment 0 bases; nucleotides outside the gene matches: 2. This CDR3 contains 13 residues. Germline assignment: CDR1 DFQATT and CDR2 SNEGSKA (reference sequence). CDR3 in amino acids: CSVTSGGSYEQYF. The CDR3 bases are TGCAGTGTTACTAGCGGGGGCTCCTACGAGCAGTACTTC.

V usage is TRBV2 and J usage is TRBJ2-1; D is undetermined. The germline CDR1 and CDR2 sequences are SNHLY and FYNNEI. V was trimmed by 4 bases and J by 7 bases, leaving 2 bases between them. The CDR3 is 10 residues long. CDR3 residues: CASSANEQFF. The CDR3, as DNA: TGTGCCAGCAGTGCTAATGAGCAGTTCTTC.

V is TRBV20-1 and J is TRBJ2-5; tentatively, D is TRBD1 or TRBD2 (5 bases each). The CDR3 length is 15 residues. Trimming took 3 bases from V and 5 from J, leaving 19 bases between them. CDR1 and CDR2 from the germline V gene are DFQATT and SNEGSKA (reference sequence). The CDR3 reads CSARRTGAGSETQYF. Here the CDR3 DNA reads TGCAGTGCTAGGCGGACTGGGGCTGGCTCGGAGACCCAGTACTTC.

The J gene is TRBJ1-2, the V gene TRBV27; 9 bases match TRBD1. J was trimmed by 3 bases and V by 10 bases; bases with no gene match: 6. The CDR3 runs to 13 residues. Germline loops: CDR1 MNHEY, CDR2 SMNVEV (reference sequence). The CDR3 region is CANRDREHYGYTF. The DNA for the CDR3 is TGTGCCAACAGGGACAGGGAACACTATGGCTACACCTTC.

The gene calls are TRBV20-1 and TRBJ2-7; no definite D call. CDR1 DFQATT and CDR2 SNEGSKA come from the germline V gene (reference sequence). V dropped 0 bases and J dropped 3 bases, with 12 bases sitting between them. The CDR3 contains 14 residues. The chain's CDR3 is CSARDRLSYYEQYF. As DNA, the CDR3 is TGCAGTGCTAGAGACCGGCTATCTTACTACGAGCAGTACTTC.

This clonotype has more than one count but fewer than ten. This chain connects TRBV2 to TRBJ1-1; no definite D call. This CDR3 spans 13 amino acids. Trimming left V 7 bases short and J 1 base short, with 10 bases between. Germline V gene sequence: CDR1 SNHLY, CDR2 FYNNEI. The CDR3 spells CASTLDGNTEAFF. The CDR3 DNA is TGTGCCAGCACTCTGGACGGGAACACTGAAGCTTTCTTT.